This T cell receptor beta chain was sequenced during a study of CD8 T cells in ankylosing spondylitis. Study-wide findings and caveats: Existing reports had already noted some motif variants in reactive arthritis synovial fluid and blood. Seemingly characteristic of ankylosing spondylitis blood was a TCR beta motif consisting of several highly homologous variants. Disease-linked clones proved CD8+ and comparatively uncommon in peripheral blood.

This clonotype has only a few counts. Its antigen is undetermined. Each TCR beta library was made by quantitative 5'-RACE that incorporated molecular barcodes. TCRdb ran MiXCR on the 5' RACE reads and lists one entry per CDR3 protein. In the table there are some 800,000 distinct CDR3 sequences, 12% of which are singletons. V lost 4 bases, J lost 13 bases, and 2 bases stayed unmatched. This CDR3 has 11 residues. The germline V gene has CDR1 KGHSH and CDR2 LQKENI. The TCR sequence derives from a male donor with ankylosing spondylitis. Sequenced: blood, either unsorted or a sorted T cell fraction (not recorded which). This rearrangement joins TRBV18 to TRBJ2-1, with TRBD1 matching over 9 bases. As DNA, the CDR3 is TGTGCCAGCTCACTGGGACAGGGACAGTTCTTC. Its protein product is CASSLGQGQFF. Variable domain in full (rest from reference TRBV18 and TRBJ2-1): NAGVMQNPRHLVRRRGQEARLRCSPMKGHSHVYWYRQLPEEGLKFMVYLQKENIIDESGMPKERFSAEFPKEGPSILRIQQVVRGDSAAYFCASSLGQGQFFGPGTRLTVL.